Below, 25 T cell receptor beta chains from the same sample are listed, as sequenced in a study of blood T cell repertoires in COVID-19. TCRdb keeps only in-frame clones here, not all; method: immunoSEQ multiplex PCR. The table has about 140,000 clones, roughly 84% seen once. The sample consisted of peripheral blood. These receptors originate from a man younger than 45 with COVID-19, enrolled during active disease.

The chain uses TRBV29-1 and TRBJ1-2; D is uncertain. Trimming cost V 6 bases and J 6 bases, with 11 bases left between them. In germline, CDR1 is SQVTM, CDR2 ANQGSEA. The CDR3 is 11 residues long. The DNA of the CDR3 is TGCAGCGTCTTAGACGGGAATGGCTACACCTTC. Its translation is CSVLDGNGYTF.

This clone showed up just a few times. The chain joins TRBV18 to TRBJ2-7, with a weak D call TRBD1 (6 bases). V was trimmed by 0 bases and J by 2 bases, leaving 11 bases between them. Germline CDR1 KGHSH, CDR2 LQKENI. This CDR3 is 15 amino acids long. In DNA form, the CDR3 reads TGTGCCAGCTCACCACCGGACAGAGGCCCCTACGAGCAGTACTTC. Protein: CASSPPDRGPYEQYF.

The V gene is TRBV3-1 (or the pseudogene TRBV3-2), the J gene TRBJ1-6; no definite D call. The CDR3 covers 14 residues. The germline V gene encodes CDR1 LGHDT and CDR2 YNNKEL (reference sequence). The V end lost 10 bases, the J end lost 0 bases, and 10 bases lay between the germline ends. This CDR3 is CATGESSYNSPLHF. CDR3 DNA: TGTGCCACCGGGGAGAGCTCCTATAATTCACCCCTCCACTTT.

The J gene is TRBJ2-1, the V gene TRBV7-3; possibly TRBD2 for D (5 bases). V was pared by 2 bases and J by 1 base, with 9 bases between. Germline CDR1 is SGHTA and CDR2 is FQGTGA. There are 15 residues in the CDR3. This CDR3 reads CASSLGGGSYNEQFF. The CDR3 region has the DNA TGTGCCAGCAGCTTAGGAGGAGGTTCCTACAATGAGCAGTTCTTC.

The chain recombines TRBV5-1 with TRBJ2-5; D is undetermined. The CDR3 contains 13 residues. The germline CDR1 and CDR2 sequences are SGHRS and YFSETQ. Trimming pared 0 bases from V and 5 bases from J, leaving 8 bases between. The CDR3 DNA follows: TGCGCCAGCAGCTTGGGAGGCCGGGAGACCCAGTACTTC. Protein: CASSLGGRETQYF.

The chain combines TRBV28 with TRBJ2-7; TRBD2 agrees at 12 bases. The CDR3 runs 14 residues. CDR1 and CDR2 (germline): MDHEN, SYDVKM. Trimming took 5 bases from V and 6 from J; bases not matched to a gene: 5. This chain's CDR3 is CASSTSGRTLEQYF. CDR3 DNA: TGTGCCAGCAGTACTAGCGGGAGGACCCTCGAGCAGTACTTC. Filled out from reference TRBV28 and TRBJ2-7, the complete variable domain reads DVKVTQSSRYLVKRTGEKVFLECVQDMDHENMFWYRQDPGLGLRLIYFSYDVKMKEKGDIPEGYSVSREKKERFSLILESASTNQTSMYLCASSTSGRTLEQYFGPGTRLTVT.

The V and J genes are TRBV16 and TRBJ1-5; D is ambiguous. This CDR3 spans 14 amino acids. Germline values: CDR1 KGHSY, CDR2 FQNENV. Trimming took off 0 bases at V and 3 bases at J, with 6 bases between the two ends. CDR3 protein: CASSQSSVNQPQHF. CDR3 DNA sequence: TGTGCCAGCAGCCAATCGTCAGTCAATCAGCCCCAGCATTTT.

The genes are TRBV7-2 and TRBJ1-5; D is uncertain. V shed 3 bases and J shed 6 bases, with 9 bases lying between them. The CDR3 totals 13 residues. Germline V CDR1 and CDR2: SGHTA, FQGNSA. The CDR3 bases are TGTGCCAGCAGCTTGCCTGGGCCTCAGCCCCAGCATTTT. Translating gives CASSLPGPQPQHF.

The chain carries TRBV25-1 and TRBJ1-1; D not certain. The CDR3 extends over 11 amino acids. Germline-derived CDR1 and CDR2 are MGHDK and SYGVNS. Trimming removed 7 bases at V and 7 bases at J, with 10 bases between. CDR3 coding DNA: TGTGCCAGCACAGGTTCCCATGAAGCTTTCTTT. Translating it yields CASTGSHEAFF.

This rearrangement joins TRBV28 to TRBJ2-6, with 9 bases lining up with TRBD1. This CDR3 comprises 21 residues. The germline gives CDR1 MDHEN, CDR2 SYDVKM. V trimming: 2 bases; J trimming: 4 bases; junction bases outside the gene matches: 18. The CDR3 loop is CASSLRRGDREAFLGANVLTF. The CDR3 DNA reads TGTGCCAGCAGTTTACGTCGGGGGGACAGGGAGGCTTTCTTGGGGGCCAACGTCCTGACTTTC.

The count of this clone is one. This chain links TRBV12-5 with TRBJ2-1, with 12 nucleotides matching TRBD1. CDR1 and CDR2 from the germline V gene are LGHNT and FRNRAP. This CDR3 contains 15 residues. With 7 bases clipped from V and 8 bases from J, the junction kept 9 bases outside the gene matches. The CDR3 nucleotides read TGTGCTAGTGCCCGGGGACAGGGGGCGTCGGATGAGCAGTTCTTC. Encoded protein: CASARGQGASDEQFF.

The chain uses TRBV3-1 (or the pseudogene TRBV3-2) and TRBJ2-7, with a weak D call TRBD2 (5 bases). Trimming pared 1 base from V and 7 bases from J, leaving 8 bases between. Germline loops: CDR1 LGHDT, CDR2 YNNKEL (reference sequence). The CDR3 loop spans 12 amino acids. DNA of the CDR3: TGTGCCAGCAGCCAAGGGAGGCGAGAGCAGTACTTC. It codes for CASSQGRREQYF.

The chain has TRBV28 and TRBJ1-2; TRBD1 matches 8 bases. This CDR3 contains 13 residues. The germline CDR1 and CDR2 sequences are MDHEN and SYDVKM. V trimming: 7 bases; J trimming: 4 bases; junction bases outside the gene matches: 5. The CDR3, as DNA: TGTGCCAGCACTAAGGACAGGGTCTATGGCTACACCTTC. Translation: CASTKDRVYGYTF.

A single count supports this clone. This chain connects TRBV28 to TRBJ1-6; 7 bases are a match to TRBD1. Germline-derived CDR1 and CDR2 are MDHEN and SYDVKM. V was pared by 6 bases and J by 15 bases, with 14 bases of the junction left unmatched. The CDR3 covers 14 residues. As DNA, the CDR3 is TGTGCCAGCAGCTACCGGGACAGCGGGAGAGGCCTCCACTTT. Translated: CASSYRDSGRGLHF.

This chain links TRBV7-6 with TRBJ2-7; 10 nucleotides match TRBD2. Trimming took 5 bases from V and 5 from J; bases not matched to a gene: 9. This CDR3 is 15 amino acids long. The V gene's germline CDR1 is SGHVS and CDR2 FNYEAQ. CDR3 coding DNA: TGTGCCAGCAGCCTCACTAGCGGGATGTCAAACGAGCAGTACTTC. Translation: CASSLTSGMSNEQYF.

The chain combines TRBV6-6 with TRBJ1-1, with 8 bases identical to TRBD1. After removal of 5 bases from V and 6 bases from J, the junction contained 11 bases not matched to a gene. The CDR3 extends over 15 amino acids. Germline loops: CDR1 MNHNY, CDR2 SVGAGI (reference sequence). CDR3 nucleotides: TGTGCCAGCAGTCACGCGCCGGACAGGGACCCTGAAGCTTTCTTT. Translating gives CASSHAPDRDPEAFF.

The J gene is TRBJ1-1, the V gene TRBV28, with D perhaps TRBD1 (5 bases). The germline V and J ends were trimmed by 2 bases and 6 bases, with 13 bases remaining between them. Germline V CDR1 and CDR2: MDHEN, SYDVKM. This CDR3 spans 14 amino acids. The DNA of the CDR3 is TGTGCCAGCAGTTTACGGTCAGGGTTCGCTGAAGCTTTCTTT. This encodes CASSLRSGFAEAFF.

The rearrangement links TRBV6-1 to TRBJ1-5; D not certain. The germline V gene encodes CDR1 MNHNS and CDR2 SASEGT. This CDR3 is built from 16 residues. Trimming took off 1 base at V and 2 bases at J, with 12 bases between the two ends. The CDR3 loop reads CASSEVRQRGNQPQHF. In nucleotides, the CDR3 is TGTGCCAGCAGTGAAGTTCGCCAGAGGGGCAATCAGCCCCAGCATTTT.

The chain couples TRBV3-1 (or the pseudogene TRBV3-2) to TRBJ1-1; D is perhaps TRBD1 (5 bases). This CDR3 is 17 amino acids long. Germline V gene sequence: CDR1 LGHDT, CDR2 YNNKEL (reference sequence). V was cut by 1 base and J by 3 bases, with 18 bases left in between. DNA of the CDR3: TGTGCCAGCAGCCAAGGTCGGTGGCGACAGCTGGACACTGAAGCTTTCTTT. Translated, it gives CASSQGRWRQLDTEAFF.

This clone was picked up one time. V and J are TRBV6-5 and TRBJ1-4, with D possibly TRBD1 on 5 matching bases. Germline-derived CDR1 and CDR2 are MNHEY and SVGAGI. The CDR3 covers 14 residues. The V and J ends lost 2 bases and 8 bases respectively, with 12 bases between them. For the CDR3, the DNA is TGTGCCAGCAGTTACCGGGGGACCAGGGAAAAACTGTTTTTT. Translating gives CASSYRGTREKLFF.

The chain combines TRBV4-3 with TRBJ1-5; D remains unclear. This CDR3 comprises 13 residues. Germline CDR1 reads LGHNA; CDR2 reads YSLEER. V lost 0 bases to trimming and J lost 4 bases, with 4 bases between them. As DNA, the CDR3 is TGCGCCAGCAGCCAAGAAGCTAATCAGCCCCAGCATTTT. It specifies CASSQEANQPQHF.

The J gene is TRBJ2-5, the V gene TRBV10-3; possible D gene TRBD2, 6 bases. CDR3 length equals 15 residues. Germline V gene lookup returns CDR1 ENHRY and CDR2 SYGVKD. Trimming left V 9 bases short and J 5 bases short, with 22 bases between. CDR3 loop: CAIKGQGGPLETQYF. The CDR3 region has the DNA TGTGCCATTAAAGGACAAGGAGGGCCGTTGGAGACCCAGTACTTC.

The count of this clone is one. This chain connects TRBV2 to TRBJ1-5; perhaps TRBD1 as D (5 bases). Germline CDR1 reads SNHLY; CDR2 reads FYNNEI. This CDR3 spans 14 amino acids. Trimming took 7 bases from V and 6 from J, leaving 16 bases between them. DNA for the CDR3: TGTGCCAGCACTGGGCAGGGCGGCGGTCAGCCCCAGCATTTT. Protein product: CASTGQGGGQPQHF.

This clone has just a few counts. The genes are TRBV2 and TRBJ2-5, with 7 bases lining up with TRBD1. The CDR3 spans 15 residues. With 5 bases clipped from V and 4 bases from J, the junction kept 10 bases outside the gene matches. Germline CDR1 is SNHLY and CDR2 is FYNNEI. CDR3 DNA: TGTGCCAGCAGTTTCCGCCCCAACAGGGGAGAGACCCAGTACTTC. Its translation is CASSFRPNRGETQYF.

This chain links TRBV5-5 with TRBJ2-1, with 15 positions matching TRBD2. Germline values: CDR1 SGHKS, CDR2 YYEKEE (reference sequence). This CDR3 region has 20 residues. The ends lost 4 bases at V and 4 bases at J; junction bases unmatched: 15. CDR3 bases: TGTGCCAGCAGCCGATCCGGGACTAGCGGGAGGAACCTCTTATACAATGAGCAGTTCTTC. This gives the protein CASSRSGTSGRNLLYNEQFF.